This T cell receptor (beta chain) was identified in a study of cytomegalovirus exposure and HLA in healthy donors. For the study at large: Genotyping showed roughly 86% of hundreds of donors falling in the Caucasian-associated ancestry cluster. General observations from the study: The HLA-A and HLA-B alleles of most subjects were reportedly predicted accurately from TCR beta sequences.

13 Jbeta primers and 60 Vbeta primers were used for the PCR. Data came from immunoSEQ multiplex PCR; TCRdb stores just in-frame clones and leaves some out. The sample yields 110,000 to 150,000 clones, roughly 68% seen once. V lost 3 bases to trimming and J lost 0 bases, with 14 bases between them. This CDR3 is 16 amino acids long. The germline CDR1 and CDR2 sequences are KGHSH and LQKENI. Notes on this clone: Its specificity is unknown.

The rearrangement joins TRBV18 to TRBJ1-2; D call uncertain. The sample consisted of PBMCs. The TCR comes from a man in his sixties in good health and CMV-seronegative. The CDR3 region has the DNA TGTGCCAGCTCACCGGCGCGGCTACCCGCTAACTATGGCTACACCTTC. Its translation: CASSPARLPANYGYTF. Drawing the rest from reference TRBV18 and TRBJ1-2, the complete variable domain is NAGVMQNPRHLVRRRGQEARLRCSPMKGHSHVYWYRQLPEEGLKFMVYLQKENIIDESGMPKERFSAEFPKEGPSILRIQQVVRGDSAAYFCASSPARLPANYGYTFGSGTRLTVV.